Presented here are 16 T cell receptor beta chains from one specimen sequenced in a study of cytomegalovirus exposure and HLA in healthy donors (dated by TCRdb to about 2017). Library preparation employed the immunoSEQ multiplex PCR assay. The multiplex PCR relied on a mix of 60 forward primers for TCR Vbeta segments and 13 reverse primers for TCR Jbeta segments. TCRdb's version of the immuneACCESS table is confined to in-frame rearrangements and falls short of the full clone set. An unresolved V gene accounts for under half of the shortfall where checked; the remainder is of unknown origin. The sample yields about 140,000 clones; around 80% were counted once. In total, the top ten clones hold roughly 1.4% of the sample. Sequencing input: PBMCs. All receptors derive from a man aged 25-40 years in good health and CMV-seropositive.

This chain links TRBV6-1 with TRBJ2-1, with TRBD2 matching over 8 bases. This CDR3 is 12 amino acids long. Germline trimming cut 5 bases from V and 10 bases from J; bases unmatched to any gene: 4. CDR1 and CDR2 (germline): MNHNS, SASEGT. The CDR3 nucleotides read TGTGCCAGCAGTATAGTAGCGGGAGAGCAGTTCTTC. This sequence encodes CASSIVAGEQFF.

The genes are TRBV4-2 and TRBJ2-7; D might be TRBD2 (5 bases). V was shortened by 0 bases and J by 4 bases, with 10 bases between the two germline ends. Per the germline V gene, CDR1 is LGHNA and CDR2 is YNFKEQ. The CDR3 covers 14 residues. The CDR3 here is CASSQEALAYEQYF. CDR3 nucleotides: TGTGCCAGCAGCCAAGAGGCGCTAGCTTACGAGCAGTACTTC.

The rearrangement uses TRBV7-2 and TRBJ2-2; D is ambiguous. The V end lost 2 bases, the J end lost 6 bases, and 16 bases lay between the germline ends. Germline V gene data show CDR1 as SGHTA and CDR2 as FQGNSA. This CDR3 has 16 amino acids. CDR3 loop: CASSLHPPRLAGELFF. The CDR3 DNA is TGTGCCAGCAGCTTACATCCCCCTAGATTAGCCGGGGAGCTGTTTTTT.

The J gene is TRBJ1-5, the V gene TRBV28; D is perhaps TRBD1 (5 bases). Germline V gene lookup returns CDR1 MDHEN and CDR2 SYDVKM. The V and J ends lost 3 bases and 4 bases respectively, with 7 bases between them. CDR3 length: 13 amino acids. DNA for the CDR3: TGTGCCAGCAGTTTTGGACAAAATCAGCCCCAGCATTTT. Amino acid sequence: CASSFGQNQPQHF. Looking up the rest from reference TRBV28 and TRBJ1-5 gives the full variable domain: DVKVTQSSRYLVKRTGEKVFLECVQDMDHENMFWYRQDPGLGLRLIYFSYDVKMKEKGDIPEGYSVSREKKERFSLILESASTNQTSMYLCASSFGQNQPQHFGDGTRLSIL.

This clone appeared once. V and J are TRBV7-7 and TRBJ2-7; 7 nucleotides match TRBD1. The CDR3 has 15 residues. V lost 5 bases, J lost 4 bases, and 11 bases stayed unmatched. In germline, CDR1 is SSHAT, CDR2 FNYEAQ (reference sequence). This chain's CDR3 is CASSPGTARTYEQYF. CDR3 DNA: TGTGCCAGCAGCCCAGGGACAGCTAGGACTTACGAGCAGTACTTC.

The CDR3 nucleotides are TGTGCCAGTAGTTCCCGCGTAGACAGTGAAGCTTTCTTT. Translated, it gives CASSSRVDSEAFF. V usage is TRBV19 and J usage is TRBJ1-1; TRBD1 might be the D (5 bases). Germline V gene lookup returns CDR1 LNHDA and CDR2 SQIVND (reference sequence). The CDR3 has 13 amino acids. V lost 5 bases to trimming and J lost 7 bases, with 14 bases between them.

This chain uses TRBV2 with TRBJ2-5; a possible D gene is TRBD2 (6 bases). CDR3 length: 14 residues. V lost 8 bases to trimming and J lost 11 bases, with 24 bases between them. Germline CDR1 and CDR2: SNHLY and FYNNEI. The CDR3: CASLQRSGSGEQYF. CDR3 nucleotide sequence: TGTGCCAGCCTGCAGCGTTCCGGGTCGGGGGAGCAGTACTTC.

This rearrangement joins TRBV19 to TRBJ2-1; TRBD1 is a possible D gene (5 bases). Germline-derived CDR1 and CDR2 are LNHDA and SQIVND (reference sequence). Between the trimmed V and J ends, which lost 7 bases and 8 bases, there was a span of 15 bases. The CDR3 spans 13 residues. CDR3 DNA sequence: TGTGCCAGTATTGAGGAAGGCAGGGATGAGCAGTTCTTC. This codes for CASIEEGRDEQFF. Using reference TRBV19 and TRBJ2-1 for the parts outside the CDR3, the full variable domain is DGGITQSPKYLFRKEGQNVTLSCEQNLNHDAMYWYRQDPGQGLRLIYYSQIVNDFQKGDIAEGYSVSREKKESFPLTVTSAQKNPTAFYLCASIEEGRDEQFFGPGTRLTVL.

As for this clone: Germline is not matched at one junction end, which may reflect a read error. The rearrangement links TRBV7-9 to TRBJ2-1; 7 bases are a match to TRBD1. The germline gives CDR1 SEHNR, CDR2 FQNEAQ (reference sequence). This CDR3 contains 12 residues. DNA for the CDR3: TGTTCCAGCAGCTTAGGGGGACAGGAGCAGTTCTTC. It encodes CSSSLGGQEQFF.

The V call is TRBV6-6, the J call TRBJ1-6, with TRBD1 matching 8 bases. The germline V gene encodes CDR1 MNHNY and CDR2 SVGAGI (reference sequence). The CDR3 loop spans 12 amino acids. V was pared by 8 bases and J by 8 bases, with 2 bases of the junction left unmatched. Here the CDR3 reads CASGQGHSPLHF. The CDR3 DNA follows: TGTGCCAGCGGACAGGGTCATTCACCCCTCCACTTT.

The chain recombines TRBV10-1 with TRBJ2-4, with TRBD1 matching 7 bases. Germline V CDR1 and CDR2: WNHNN, SYGVQD (reference sequence). The CDR3 is 16 residues long. The V gene end was trimmed by 5 bases and the J gene end by 0 bases; junction bases not matched to a gene: 7. The CDR3 DNA follows: TGCGCCAGCAGTTCCGACAGGGCCGTAGCCAAAAACATTCAGTACTTC. Translated: CASSSDRAVAKNIQYF.

The chain is built from TRBV27 and TRBJ2-1; TRBD1 matches 8 bases. The CDR3 runs to 16 residues. CDR1 is MNHEY and CDR2 is SMNVEV in the germline V gene (reference sequence). The ends lost 8 bases at V and 4 bases at J; junction bases unmatched: 13. The CDR3 coding sequence is TGTGCCAGCCGCACCACCGGGACAGGCGCTTACAATGAGCAGTTCTTC. Its translation: CASRTTGTGAYNEQFF.

J is TRBJ2-1 and V is TRBV5-1; 9 bases map to TRBD2. V trimming: 1 base; J trimming: 15 bases; junction bases outside the gene matches: 14. Germline V gene data show CDR1 as SGHRS and CDR2 as YFSETQ. CDR3 length equals 15 residues. CDR3 nucleotide sequence: TGCGCCAGCAGCTTGCTTCTGCGGGAGGGCCTCTCACCGTTCTTC. As protein: CASSLLLREGLSPFF.

This chain links TRBV18 with TRBJ1-1; 7 nucleotides agree with TRBD1. Per germline, CDR1 KGHSH and CDR2 LQKENI. CDR3 length: 14 residues. V lost 3 bases and J lost 3; bases outside the gene matches: 4. CDR3 DNA: TGTGCCAGCTCACCTAGGGACAGCCACACTGAAGCTTTCTTT. Its protein is CASSPRDSHTEAFF. Together with reference TRBV18 and TRBJ1-1, the CDR3 gives the full variable domain: NAGVMQNPRHLVRRRGQEARLRCSPMKGHSHVYWYRQLPEEGLKFMVYLQKENIIDESGMPKERFSAEFPKEGPSILRIQQVVRGDSAAYFCASSPRDSHTEAFFGQGTRLTVV.

The chain uses TRBV18 and TRBJ2-5; perhaps TRBD2 as D (5 bases). The J call is doubtful: the DNA matches TRBJ2-7 better. The CDR3 totals 12 residues. Germline assignment: CDR1 KGHSH and CDR2 LQKENI. The CDR3 DNA is TGTGCCATCGGCGGGCCCTCCTACGAGCAGTACTTC. Translated: CAIGGPSYEQYF.

V and J are TRBV28 and TRBJ1-5; no firm D call. V lost 3 bases and J 2 bases, leaving 11 bases between the germline ends. The germline V gene has CDR1 MDHEN and CDR2 SYDVKM. CDR3 length: 15 residues. CDR3: CASSFAGSGNQPQHF. The CDR3 DNA reads TGTGCCAGCAGTTTCGCCGGGTCGGGCAATCAGCCCCAGCATTTT.